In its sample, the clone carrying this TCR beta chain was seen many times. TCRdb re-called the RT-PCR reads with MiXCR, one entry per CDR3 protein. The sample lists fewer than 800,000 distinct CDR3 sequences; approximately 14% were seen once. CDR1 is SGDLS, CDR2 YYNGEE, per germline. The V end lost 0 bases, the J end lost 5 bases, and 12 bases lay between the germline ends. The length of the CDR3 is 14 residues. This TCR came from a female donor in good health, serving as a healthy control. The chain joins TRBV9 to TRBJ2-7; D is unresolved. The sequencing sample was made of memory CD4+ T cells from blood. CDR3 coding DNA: TGTGCCAGCAGCGTAGCCCCAGAAACTCACGAGCAGTACTTC. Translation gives CASSVAPETHEQYF.